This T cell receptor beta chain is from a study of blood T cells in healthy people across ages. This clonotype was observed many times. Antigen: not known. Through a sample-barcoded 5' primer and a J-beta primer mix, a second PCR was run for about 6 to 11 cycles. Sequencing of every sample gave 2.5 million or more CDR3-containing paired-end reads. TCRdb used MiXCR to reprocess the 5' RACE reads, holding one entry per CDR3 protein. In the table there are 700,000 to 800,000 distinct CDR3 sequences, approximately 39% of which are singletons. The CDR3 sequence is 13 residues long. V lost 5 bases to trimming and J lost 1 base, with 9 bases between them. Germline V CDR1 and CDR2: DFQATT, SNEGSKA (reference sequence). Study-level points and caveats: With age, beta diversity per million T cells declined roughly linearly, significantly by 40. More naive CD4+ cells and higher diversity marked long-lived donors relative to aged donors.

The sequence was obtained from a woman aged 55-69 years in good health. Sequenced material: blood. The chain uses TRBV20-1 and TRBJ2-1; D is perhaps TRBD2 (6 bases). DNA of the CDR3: TGCAGTGCTCGGGGGTTATCCTACAATGAGCAGTTCTTC. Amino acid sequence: CSARGLSYNEQFF.